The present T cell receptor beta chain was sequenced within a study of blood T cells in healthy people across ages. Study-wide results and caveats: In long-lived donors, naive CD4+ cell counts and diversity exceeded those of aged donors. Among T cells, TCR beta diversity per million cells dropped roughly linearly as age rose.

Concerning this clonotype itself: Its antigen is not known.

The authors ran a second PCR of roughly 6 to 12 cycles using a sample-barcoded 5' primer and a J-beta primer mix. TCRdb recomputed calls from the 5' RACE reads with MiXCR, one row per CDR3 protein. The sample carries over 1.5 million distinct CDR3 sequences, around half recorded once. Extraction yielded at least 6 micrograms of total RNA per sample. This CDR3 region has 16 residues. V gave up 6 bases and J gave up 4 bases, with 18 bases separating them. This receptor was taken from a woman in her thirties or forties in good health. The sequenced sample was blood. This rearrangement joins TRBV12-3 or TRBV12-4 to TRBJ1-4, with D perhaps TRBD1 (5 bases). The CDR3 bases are TGTGCCAGCAGCCCAAGACCGGGACTGATTAATGAAAAACTGTTTTTT. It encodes CASSPRPGLINEKLFF.